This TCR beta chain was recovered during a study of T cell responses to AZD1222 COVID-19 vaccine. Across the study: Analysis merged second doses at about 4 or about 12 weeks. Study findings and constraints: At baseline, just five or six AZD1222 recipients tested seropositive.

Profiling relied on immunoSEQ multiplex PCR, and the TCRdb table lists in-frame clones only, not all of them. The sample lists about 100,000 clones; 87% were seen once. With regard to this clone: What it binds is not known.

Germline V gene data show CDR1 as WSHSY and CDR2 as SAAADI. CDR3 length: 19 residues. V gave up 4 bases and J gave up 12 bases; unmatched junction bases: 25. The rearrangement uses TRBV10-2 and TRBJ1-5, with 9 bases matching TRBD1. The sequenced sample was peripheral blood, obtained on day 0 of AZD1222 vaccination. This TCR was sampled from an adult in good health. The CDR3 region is CASSARSLGTGQGRSIQHF. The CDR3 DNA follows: TGCGCCAGCAGTGCCCGGAGTCTCGGGACGGGACAGGGCCGTTCAATCCAGCATTTT.